Described below is a single TCR beta chain sequence and its context. What it binds is not known. Clones were sequenced by immunoSEQ multiplex PCR, and TCRdb holds only the in-frame ones, with some missing. Among 70,000 to 90,000 clones listed, around nine tenths were seen once. This entry comes from a study of T cell responses to AZD1222 COVID-19 vaccine. Findings and caveats of the study: Repertoire sampling occurred only after the peak T cell response. It was only a handful of AZD1222 recipients who were seropositive at baseline.

Here the sequenced sample was peripheral blood, taken on day 0 of AZD1222 vaccination. This receptor was obtained from an adult in good health.

In DNA, the CDR3 is TGTGCCGCCCCTAATAATTCACCCCTCCACTTT. Protein: CAAPNNSPLHF. V usage is TRBV24-1 and J usage is TRBJ1-6, with unresolved D. Trimming cost V 12 bases and J 5 bases, with 7 bases left between them. Germline CDR1 reads KGHDR; CDR2 reads SFDVKD. The CDR3 contains 11 residues.